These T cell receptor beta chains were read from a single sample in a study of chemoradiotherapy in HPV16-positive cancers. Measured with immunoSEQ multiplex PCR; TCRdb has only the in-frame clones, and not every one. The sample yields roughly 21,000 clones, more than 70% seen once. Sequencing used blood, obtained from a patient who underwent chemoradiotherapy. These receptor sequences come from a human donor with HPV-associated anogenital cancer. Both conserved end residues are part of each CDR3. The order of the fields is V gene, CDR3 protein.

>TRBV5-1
CASSLDGAGYGYTF
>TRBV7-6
CASSLARKGETQYF
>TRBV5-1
CASSTRDRGLRAFF
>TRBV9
CASSVLTGGRNEQFF
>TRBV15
CATSRSSGGGLENEQFF
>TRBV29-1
CSVVKNTEAFF
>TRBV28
CASSFSGSPNQPQHF
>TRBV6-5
CASSYSGTSNYEQYF
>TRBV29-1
CSVRLQGAEGAKNIQYF
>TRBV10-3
CATGGGSDLYSNQPQHF
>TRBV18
CASSEDHTYNEQFF
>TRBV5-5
CASSLVQGRTDTQYF
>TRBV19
CASRHRGPGPAGDNNEQFF
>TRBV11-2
CASSLDPSAYEQYF
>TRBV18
CASSPDRGKGYTF
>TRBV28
CASRTGSYNEKLFF
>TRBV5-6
CASSRTAGGGTEAFF
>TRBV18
CASSLIGLAGNTGELFF
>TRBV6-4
CASSDGPGQPQHF
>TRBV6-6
CASSYDRVTHEQYF
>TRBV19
CATRKWQNTEAFF
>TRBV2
CASRSGQGLYGYTF
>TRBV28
CASRLTGGAQPQHF
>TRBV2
CASSIIKGGTEAFF
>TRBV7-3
CASSLNAGQGAEAFF
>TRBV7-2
CYTKWRGNQPQHF
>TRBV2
CASSEGQLRGTF
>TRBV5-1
CASSLGWGGIDTEAFF
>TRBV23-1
CASSQEGTANTGELFF
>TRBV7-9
CASSPASGGANGELFF
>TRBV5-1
CASSLTGTNEQYF
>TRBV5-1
CASSPRTDLTYEQYF
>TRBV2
CARRGGNYGYTF
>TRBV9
CASSVSGSPGGEQYF
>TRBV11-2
CASSLGRSAQETQYF
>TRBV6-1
CASSERTGDGEQYF
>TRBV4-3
CASSQGLVGGTQYF